The 2 T cell receptor beta chains presented below share a single source sample, sequenced in a study of a mutant IDH1 vaccine in newly diagnosed glioma. Time point given: week 23, last vaccination. Every single dose of the vaccine, 300 ug of mutant IDH1 20-mer peptide, came with topical imiquimod. No cognate antigen is known for these TCRs. Profiled with immunoSEQ multiplex PCR; TCRdb holds only in-frame clones, not every one. The repertoire holds 50,000 to 65,000 clones, with over 80% as singletons. Sequences were derived from PBMCs, sampled from a glioma patient whose treatment included an IDH1 peptide vaccine. The receptors here all came from a man between 35 and 55 years old with glioma.

V and J are TRBV5-1 and TRBJ2-1; 8 nucleotides line up with TRBD2. There are 15 residues in the CDR3. The V segment lost 5 bases and the J segment 2 bases; nucleotides outside the gene matches: 6. CDR1 is SGHRS and CDR2 is YFSETQ in the germline V gene. The CDR3 sequence is CASRGAGGTYNEQFF. CDR3 coding DNA: TGCGCCAGCAGGGGGGCGGGAGGTACCTACAATGAGCAGTTCTTC.

This clone was seen a single time. The chain recombines TRBV4-3 with TRBJ1-1, with D perhaps matching TRBD1 (5 bases). CDR3 length equals 17 residues. V shed 0 bases and J shed 1 base, with 15 bases lying between them. CDR1 LGHNA and CDR2 YSLEER come from the germline V gene. The CDR3: CASSQEDRGGGNTEAFF. In nucleotides, the CDR3 is TGCGCCAGCAGCCAAGAAGACCGGGGCGGTGGGAACACTGAAGCTTTCTTT.